These 2 T cell receptor beta chains share one sample of origin, sequenced in a study of blood T cell repertoires in COVID-19. The table came from immunoSEQ multiplex PCR; TCRdb's copy has only in-frame clones and leaves some out. The sample has around 150,000 clones, about 93% seen once. Sequencing used peripheral blood. The receptor source for this set is a woman between 50 and 59 years old with acute or convalescent COVID-19.

The chain links TRBV15 to TRBJ1-2; D is possibly TRBD1 (5 bases). Trimming took 5 bases from V and 5 from J, leaving 15 bases between them. Looked up from germline, CDR1 is LNHNV and CDR2 is YYDKDF (reference sequence). This CDR3 has 14 residues. Here the CDR3 reads CATSGGIGAYGYTF. The CDR3 DNA follows: TGTGCCACCAGCGGAGGGATAGGGGCATATGGCTACACCTTC.

This CDR3 reads CASSWDINSYNSPLHF. In DNA, the CDR3 is TGTGCCAGTAGTTGGGACATCAACTCCTATAATTCACCCCTCCACTTT. V is TRBV19 and J is TRBJ1-6, with D possibly TRBD1 on 6 matching bases. V lost 5 bases and J lost 0, with 11 bases in between. Per germline, CDR1 LNHDA and CDR2 SQIVND (reference sequence). CDR3 length equals 16 residues.